Each of the 32 T cell receptor beta chains below was sequenced from the same sample in a study of blood T cell repertoires in COVID-19. Assay: immunoSEQ multiplex PCR; the TCRdb copy retains only in-frame clones and omits some. The data hold about 280,000 clones, with 83% observed a single time. The specimen sequenced was peripheral blood. These receptors came from a woman aged 45-60 years who had recovered from COVID-19.

The V and J genes are TRBV7-9 and TRBJ2-7; D gene unclear. Germline CDR1 is SEHNR and CDR2 is FQNEAQ (reference sequence). The CDR3 has 12 amino acids. V was cut by 4 bases and J by 5 bases, with 9 bases left in between. DNA of the CDR3: TGTGCCAGCAGCTCCCTCCGGGACGAGCAGTACTTC. Its translation is CASSSLRDEQYF. The full variable domain, its missing parts supplied by reference TRBV7-9 and TRBJ2-7, is DTGVSQNPRHKITKRGQNVTFRCDPISEHNRLYWYRQTLGQGPEFLTYFQNEAQLEKSRLLSDRFSAERPKGSFSTLEIQRTEQGDSAMYLCASSSLRDEQYFGPGTRLTVT.

This clone has only one observation. The chain employs TRBV6-6 and TRBJ2-5; D gene unclear. Germline values: CDR1 MNHNY, CDR2 SVGAGI (reference sequence). The CDR3 consists of 12 residues. V was shortened by 8 bases and J by 2 bases, with 9 bases between the two germline ends. CDR3 sequence: CASARLQETQYF. DNA of the CDR3: TGTGCCAGCGCGCGGTTACAAGAGACCCAGTACTTC.

The genes are TRBV19 and TRBJ2-3, with TRBD2 matching 9 bases. CDR3 length: 14 amino acids. Germline CDR1 reads LNHDA; CDR2 reads SQIVND (reference sequence). The V segment lost 6 bases and the J segment 2 bases; nucleotides outside the gene matches: 3. Here the CDR3 reads CASSASGNTDTQYF. CDR3 in DNA: TGTGCCAGTAGCGCTAGCGGGAACACAGATACGCAGTATTTT.

The chain couples TRBV2 to TRBJ2-7; possibly TRBD1 for D (6 bases). V lost 1 base and J 0 bases, leaving 10 bases between the germline ends. CDR1 and CDR2 (germline): SNHLY, FYNNEI. The length of the CDR3 is 15 residues. The CDR3, as DNA: TGTGCCAGCAGTGAAGTGGGGGCCAGCTCCTACGAGCAGTACTTC. It translates to CASSEVGASSYEQYF.

This clone has a handful of counts. The gene calls are TRBV25-1 and TRBJ1-6; D unresolved. Germline V gene lookup returns CDR1 MGHDK and CDR2 SYGVNS. V was clipped by 4 bases and J by 8 bases, with 12 bases between them. This CDR3 spans 14 amino acids. The CDR3 DNA reads as TGTGCCAGCAGTGGAGGGTTTAGGTATTCACCCCTCCACTTT. It encodes CASSGGFRYSPLHF.

The J gene is TRBJ2-3, the V gene TRBV11-3, with D possibly TRBD1 on 6 matching bases. V dropped 5 bases and J dropped 0 bases, with 15 bases sitting between them. The germline V gene has CDR1 SGHNT and CDR2 YENEEA. The CDR3 has 16 residues. CDR3 sequence reads: CASSPTTGPSTDTQYF. As DNA, the CDR3 is TGTGCCAGCAGCCCGACGACAGGACCTAGCACAGATACGCAGTATTTT.

This sequence joins TRBV7-2 and TRBJ1-4; possibly TRBD1 for D (6 bases). Trimming took off 3 bases at V and 8 bases at J, with 16 bases between the two ends. The length of the CDR3 is 15 residues. Germline values: CDR1 SGHTA, CDR2 FQGNSA. CDR3 loop: CASSLAGGAGEKLFF. In DNA form, the CDR3 reads TGTGCCAGCAGCTTGGCGGGGGGCGCGGGGGAAAAACTGTTTTTT. The full variable domain, with the rest looked up from reference TRBV7-2 and TRBJ1-4, is GAGVSQSPSNKVTEKGKDVELRCDPISGHTALYWYRQSLGQGLEFLIYFQGNSAPDKSGLPSDRFSAERTGGSVSTLTIQRTQQEDSAVYLCASSLAGGAGEKLFFGSGTQLSVL.

The genes are TRBV18 and TRBJ1-2; D unclear. V lost 4 bases and J lost 1, with 10 bases in between. Germline V CDR1 and CDR2: KGHSH, LQKENI. This CDR3 comprises 14 residues. The CDR3 DNA reads TGTGCCAGCTCACTCGAGGCAGTTAACTATGGCTACACCTTC. This gives the protein CASSLEAVNYGYTF.

V is TRBV28 and J is TRBJ2-1; D may be TRBD2 (6 bases). Per germline, CDR1 MDHEN and CDR2 SYDVKM. The germline V and J ends were trimmed by 1 base and 9 bases, with 16 bases remaining between them. The CDR3 runs to 15 residues. The DNA of the CDR3 is TGTGCCAGCAGTTTATTAGCGGAGTACCGTCCTGAGCAGTTCTTC. Encoded protein: CASSLLAEYRPEQFF.

In this sample, this clone turned up once. V is TRBV6-2 or TRBV6-3 and J is TRBJ2-3; unclear D gene. Trimming took 5 bases from V and 6 from J, leaving 12 bases between them. The CDR3 consists of 13 residues. The V gene's germline CDR1 is MNHEY and CDR2 SVGEGT. The CDR3 DNA is TGTGCCAGCAGTCGGGTAGGCCCCGATACGCAGTATTTT. Its protein is CASSRVGPDTQYF.

The chain combines TRBV19 with TRBJ2-7; perhaps TRBD2 as D (6 bases). CDR1 is LNHDA, CDR2 SQIVND, per germline (reference sequence). The CDR3 sequence is 15 residues long. Trimming removed 1 base at V and 1 base at J, with 11 bases between. The CDR3 sequence: CASSIGSGGSYEQYF. The CDR3 bases are TGTGCCAGTAGTATAGGTAGCGGAGGGTCCTACGAGCAGTACTTC. Using reference TRBV19 and TRBJ2-7 for the parts outside the CDR3, the full variable domain is DGGITQSPKYLFRKEGQNVTLSCEQNLNHDAMYWYRQDPGQGLRLIYYSQIVNDFQKGDIAEGYSVSREKKESFPLTVTSAQKNPTAFYLCASSIGSGGSYEQYFGPGTRLTVT.

V gene TRBV21-1 combines with J gene TRBJ2-5; the table's D call TRBD2 went unverified against the DNA. TRBV21-1 is assigned pseudogene status. The CDR3 length is 16 residues. As DNA, the CDR3 is TGTGCCAGCAGCAAAGCGCTGAGGGTTATCCAGGAGACCCAGTACTTC. The encoded protein is CASSKALRVIQETQYF.

The chain has TRBV9 and TRBJ2-7; 8 bases fit TRBD1. Germline CDR1 is SGDLS and CDR2 is YYNGEE. J gave up 7 bases and V 3 bases, and 0 bases lay outside the gene matches. This CDR3 contains 11 residues. CDR3 residues: CASSGTGEQYF. The DNA for the CDR3 is TGTGCCAGCAGCGGGACAGGGGAGCAGTACTTC.

This sequence joins TRBV6-2 or TRBV6-3 and TRBJ1-6; 7 nucleotides align to TRBD1. CDR1 and CDR2 from the germline V gene are MNHEY and SVGEGT. J gave up 2 bases and V 5 bases, and 3 bases lay outside the gene matches. The CDR3 runs to 15 residues. The CDR3 DNA reads TGTGCCAGCAGTAAACAGGGGACCTATAATTCACCCCTCCACTTT. This sequence encodes CASSKQGTYNSPLHF.

The chain links TRBV7-2 to TRBJ2-1; TRBD1 matches at 10 bases. Germline V gene lookup returns CDR1 SGHTA and CDR2 FQGNSA. The CDR3 has 15 residues. The junction had 5 bases not matched to a gene; V was cut back by 0 bases and J by 9 bases. CDR3 nucleotides: TGTGCCAGCAGCTTAGCGACAGGGGGCTTGTTTGAGCAGTTCTTC. Protein: CASSLATGGLFEQFF.

The chain links TRBV28 to TRBJ2-1; 7 bases line up with TRBD2. The CDR3 loop spans 15 amino acids. V was pared by 2 bases and J by 10 bases, with 11 bases of the junction left unmatched. CDR1 is MDHEN and CDR2 is SYDVKM in the germline V gene. As DNA, the CDR3 is TGTGCCAGCAGTTTACCTGTCCCCGCGGGGGAGGAGCAGTTCTTC. This codes for CASSLPVPAGEEQFF.

The rearrangement links TRBV7-2 to TRBJ2-1, with 13 bases lining up with TRBD2. Germline assignment: CDR1 SGHTA and CDR2 FQGNSA. The junction had 3 bases not matched to a gene; V was cut back by 4 bases and J by 6 bases. The CDR3 sequence is 15 residues long. The CDR3: CASSSRTSGSNEQFF. In DNA form, the CDR3 reads TGTGCCAGCAGCTCCCGGACTAGCGGGAGCAATGAGCAGTTCTTC.

This chain uses TRBV19 with TRBJ1-2, with 10 bases fitting TRBD1. Germline lookup yields CDR1 LNHDA and CDR2 SQIVND (reference sequence). The V gene end was trimmed by 6 bases and the J gene end by 5 bases; junction bases not matched to a gene: 3. The CDR3 covers 13 residues. The CDR3, as DNA: TGTGCCAGTAGCGAGGGACAGGGGTATGGCTACACCTTC. Its protein product is CASSEGQGYGYTF.

The chain combines TRBV28 with TRBJ1-3; D is uncertain. Germline V gives CDR1 MDHEN, CDR2 SYDVKM. The CDR3 runs 15 residues. The germline V and J ends were trimmed by 3 bases and 5 bases, with 14 bases remaining between them. CDR3 amino acids: CASSFDGEDRNTIYF. As DNA, the CDR3 is TGTGCCAGCAGTTTCGACGGGGAGGATAGAAACACCATATATTTT.

This chain connects TRBV6-5 to TRBJ1-1; perhaps TRBD1 as D (5 bases). V shed 5 bases and J shed 7 bases, with 11 bases lying between them. Germline lookup yields CDR1 MNHEY and CDR2 SVGAGI. This CDR3 region has 12 residues. CDR3 protein: CASSPGVGEAFF. Written as DNA, the CDR3 is TGTGCCAGCAGTCCGGGGGTAGGTGAAGCTTTCTTT.

The CDR3 sequence: CASSPEGAFNEQYF. CDR3 in DNA: TGTGCCAGCAGCCCTGAGGGGGCCTTCAACGAGCAGTACTTC. The rearrangement uses TRBV7-7 and TRBJ2-7; 7 positions match TRBD1. The germline CDR1 and CDR2 sequences are SSHAT and FNYEAQ (reference sequence). J was trimmed by 5 bases and V by 5 bases; bases with no gene match: 9. CDR3 length: 14 residues.

Only a few counts were recorded for this clone. This chain links TRBV7-3 with TRBJ2-7; 7 bases are shared with TRBD1. CDR3 length: 14 amino acids. With V trimmed by 5 bases and J by 5 bases, 9 bases remained unmatched. CDR1 and CDR2 from the germline V gene are SGHTA and FQGTGA. DNA for the CDR3: TGTGCCAGCAGCCTGATACAGGGGAGCAACGAGCAGTACTTC. It is translated as CASSLIQGSNEQYF.

V usage is TRBV27 and J usage is TRBJ1-4; D possibly corresponds to TRBD1 (6 bases). V was shortened by 4 bases and J by 7 bases, with 25 bases between the two germline ends. Germline assignment: CDR1 MNHEY and CDR2 SMNVEV (reference sequence). The length of the CDR3 is 18 residues. CDR3 nucleotides: TGTGCCAGCAGTTACAACCGCGGAACAGGGAGGGAACTTGAAAAACTGTTTTTT. Its protein is CASSYNRGTGRELEKLFF.

This clone was observed a few times. The genes are TRBV4-3 and TRBJ1-1; perhaps TRBD1 as D (5 bases). V was trimmed by 4 bases and J by 3 bases, leaving 15 bases between them. This CDR3 is built from 15 residues. Germline-derived CDR1 and CDR2 are LGHNA and YSLEER. The CDR3 sequence is CASSRAGGWDTEAFF. The CDR3 region has the DNA TGCGCCAGCAGCCGTGCCGGGGGGTGGGACACTGAAGCTTTCTTT.

The rearrangement joins TRBV20-1 to TRBJ1-5; D gene uncertain. The germline CDR1 and CDR2 sequences are DFQATT and SNEGSKA (reference sequence). V was clipped by 3 bases and J by 4 bases, with 22 bases between them. The CDR3 spans 17 residues. This chain's CDR3 is CSASPLGGGVLNQPQHF. The DNA for the CDR3 is TGCAGTGCTAGTCCCTTGGGCGGAGGAGTGTTGAATCAGCCCCAGCATTTT.

This clone was recorded once. This chain connects TRBV7-3 to TRBJ2-1; possible D gene TRBD2, 6 bases. Per the germline V gene, CDR1 is SGHTA and CDR2 is FQGTGA. The CDR3 contains 15 residues. V was clipped by 5 bases and J by 8 bases, with 19 bases between them. Here the CDR3 reads CASSKAPGLKHEQFF. Here the CDR3 DNA reads TGTGCCAGCAGCAAGGCCCCGGGACTTAAGCATGAGCAGTTCTTC.

V is TRBV30 and J is TRBJ1-5; 7 bases are shared with TRBD1. V was pared by 2 bases and J by 3 bases, with 7 bases of the junction left unmatched. The CDR3 is 15 residues long. Germline V gene lookup returns CDR1 GTSNPN and CDR2 SVGIG (reference sequence). The CDR3 bases are TGTGCCTGGAGTAATCCGGGGACAGCCAATCAGCCCCAGCATTTT. Translated, it gives CAWSNPGTANQPQHF.

This rearrangement joins TRBV6-5 to TRBJ1-2; TRBD1 matches at 10 bases. Germline CDR1 reads MNHEY; CDR2 reads SVGAGI. V lost 6 bases, J lost 14 bases, and 15 bases stayed unmatched. The CDR3 loop spans 14 amino acids. Here the CDR3 reads CASRKSGGQGRVTF. The CDR3 DNA reads TGTGCCAGCAGAAAATCCGGGGGACAGGGGCGCGTAACCTTC.

This clone was seen a single time. The chain uses TRBV4-3 and TRBJ1-3; D remains ambiguous. Germline-derived CDR1 and CDR2 are LGHNA and YSLEER. The CDR3 has 16 amino acids. V shed 1 base and J shed 0 bases, with 10 bases lying between them. CDR3 residues: CASSQGHGSSGNTIYF. The DNA of the CDR3 is TGCGCCAGCAGCCAAGGACACGGGAGCTCTGGAAACACCATATATTTT.

This sequence joins TRBV5-1 and TRBJ2-3, with TRBD2 matching over 10 bases. Germline-derived CDR1 and CDR2 are SGHRS and YFSETQ. This CDR3 contains 15 residues. Trimming cost V 7 bases and J 2 bases; bases outside gene matches: 7. As DNA, the CDR3 is TGCGCCAGCCGAAGGCTAGCGGGGGACACAGATACGCAGTATTTT. It encodes CASRRLAGDTDTQYF.

The rearrangement links TRBV5-1 to TRBJ1-4; 7 positions agree with TRBD1. Germline CDR1 reads SGHRS; CDR2 reads YFSETQ. The CDR3 extends over 15 amino acids. V gave up 0 bases and J gave up 5 bases; unmatched junction bases: 4. CDR3 loop: CASSLAGQPNEKLFF. In DNA form, the CDR3 reads TGCGCCAGCAGCTTGGCGGGACAGCCGAATGAAAAACTGTTTTTT.

The chain carries TRBV7-9 and TRBJ2-5; no firm D call. The length of the CDR3 is 14 residues. V was clipped by 5 bases and J by 5 bases, with 15 bases between them. Germline V gives CDR1 SEHNR, CDR2 FQNEAQ (reference sequence). CDR3 bases: TGTGCCAGCAGCCCTAGAGAGAAATCGGAGACCCAGTACTTC. The encoded protein is CASSPREKSETQYF.